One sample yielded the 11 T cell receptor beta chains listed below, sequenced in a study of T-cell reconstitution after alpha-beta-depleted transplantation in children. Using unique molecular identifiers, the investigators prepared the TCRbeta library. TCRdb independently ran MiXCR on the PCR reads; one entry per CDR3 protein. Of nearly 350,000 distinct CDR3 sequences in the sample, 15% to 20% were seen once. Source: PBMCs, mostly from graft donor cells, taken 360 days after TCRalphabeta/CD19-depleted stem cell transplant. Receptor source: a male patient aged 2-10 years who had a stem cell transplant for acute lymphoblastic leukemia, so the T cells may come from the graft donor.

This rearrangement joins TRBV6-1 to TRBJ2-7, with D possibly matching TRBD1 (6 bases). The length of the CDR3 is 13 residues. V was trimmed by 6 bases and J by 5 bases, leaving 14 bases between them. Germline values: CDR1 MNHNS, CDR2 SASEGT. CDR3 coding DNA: TGTGCCAGCAGCGACCGCAGGGGCGACGAGCAGTACTTC. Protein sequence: CASSDRRGDEQYF.

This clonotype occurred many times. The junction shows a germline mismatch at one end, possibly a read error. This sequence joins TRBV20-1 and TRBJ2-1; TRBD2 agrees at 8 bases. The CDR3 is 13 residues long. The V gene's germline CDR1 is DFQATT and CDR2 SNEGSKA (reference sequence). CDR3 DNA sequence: TGCAGCGCTACTAGCGGTAACTACAATGAGCAGTTCTTC. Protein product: CSATSGNYNEQFF.

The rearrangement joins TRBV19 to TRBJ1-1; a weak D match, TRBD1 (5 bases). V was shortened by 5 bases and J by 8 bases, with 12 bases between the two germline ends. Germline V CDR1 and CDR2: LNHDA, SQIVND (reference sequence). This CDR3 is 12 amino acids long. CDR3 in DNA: TGTGCCAGTAGTTGGGGGATAAGGGAAGCTTTCTTT. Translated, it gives CASSWGIREAFF.

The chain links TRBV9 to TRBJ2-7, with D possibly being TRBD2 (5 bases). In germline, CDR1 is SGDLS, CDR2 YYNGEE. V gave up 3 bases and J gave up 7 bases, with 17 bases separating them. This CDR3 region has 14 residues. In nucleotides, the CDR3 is TGTGCCAGCAGCGGAGGGATAAGGCCTTGGGAGCAGTACTTC. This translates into CASSGGIRPWEQYF.

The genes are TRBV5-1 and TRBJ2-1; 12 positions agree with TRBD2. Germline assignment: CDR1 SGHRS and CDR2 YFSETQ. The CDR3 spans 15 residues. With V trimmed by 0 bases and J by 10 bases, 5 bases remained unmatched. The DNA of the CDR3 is TGCGCCAGCAGCTTGGGACTAGCGGGAGTCGCCGAGCAGTTCTTC. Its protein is CASSLGLAGVAEQFF.

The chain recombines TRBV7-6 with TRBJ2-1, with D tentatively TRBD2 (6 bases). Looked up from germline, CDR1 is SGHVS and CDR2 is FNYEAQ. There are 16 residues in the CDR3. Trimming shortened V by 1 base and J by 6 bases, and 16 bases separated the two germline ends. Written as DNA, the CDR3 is TGTGCCAGCAGCTTAGTGGGAACGGGAGTGGGCAATGAGCAGTTCTTC. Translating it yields CASSLVGTGVGNEQFF.

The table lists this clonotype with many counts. The CDR3 sequence: CASRLMGMNTEAFF. CDR3 DNA: TGTGCCAGCAGATTAATGGGGATGAACACTGAAGCTTTCTTT. The chain carries TRBV12-3 or TRBV12-4 and TRBJ1-1; D is uncertain. This CDR3 is built from 14 residues. V was shortened by 6 bases and J by 0 bases, with 11 bases between the two germline ends.

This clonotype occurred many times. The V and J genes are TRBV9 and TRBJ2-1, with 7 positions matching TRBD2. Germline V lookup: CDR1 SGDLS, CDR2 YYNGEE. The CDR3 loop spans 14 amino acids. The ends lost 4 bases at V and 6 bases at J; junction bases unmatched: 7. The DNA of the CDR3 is TGTGCCAGCAGCCCCCTAGCGGAAGTCAATGAGCAGTTCTTC. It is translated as CASSPLAEVNEQFF.

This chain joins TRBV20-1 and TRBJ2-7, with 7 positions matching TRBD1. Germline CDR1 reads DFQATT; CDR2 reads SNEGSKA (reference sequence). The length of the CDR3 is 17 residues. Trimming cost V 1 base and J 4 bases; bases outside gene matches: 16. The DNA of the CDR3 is TGCAGTGCTAGAGTTCTTGGGTCCGGGACAGAATATTACGAGCAGTACTTC. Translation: CSARVLGSGTEYYEQYF.

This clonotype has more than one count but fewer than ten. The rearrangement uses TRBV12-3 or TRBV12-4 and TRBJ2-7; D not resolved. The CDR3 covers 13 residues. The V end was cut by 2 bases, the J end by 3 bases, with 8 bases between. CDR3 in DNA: TGTGCCAGCAGTTTAAGTCGGAACTACGAGCAGTACTTC. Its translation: CASSLSRNYEQYF.

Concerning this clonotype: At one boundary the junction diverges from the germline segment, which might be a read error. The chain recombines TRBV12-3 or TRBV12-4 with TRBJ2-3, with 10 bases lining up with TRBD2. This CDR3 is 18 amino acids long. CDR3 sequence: CTSSQALAGGLSTDTQYF. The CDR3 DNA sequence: TGTACCAGCAGTCAAGCCTTAGCGGGAGGACTCAGCACAGATACGCAGTATTTT.